The clone carrying this T cell receptor beta chain was seen just once. The antigen is unknown. The sample comes from a study of cytomegalovirus exposure and HLA in healthy donors. Study-level information: An analysis done earlier identified roughly 120 million unique TCR beta sequences from about 179 million T cells.

Study findings and constraints: Analysis performed later showed TCR beta chains linked to HLA being more clonally expanded than equally common others. With high specificity and sensitivity, the classifier reportedly diagnosed cytomegalovirus status. In a later analysis, at a false discovery rate of 0.05, roughly 17,000 TCR beta sequences matched HLA alleles.

With 60 Vbeta and 13 Jbeta primers, the PCR was carried out. Sequencing used immunoSEQ multiplex PCR; TCRdb keeps in-frame clones, though not all of them. The table includes some 120,000 clones, about three quarters detected once. The TCR was taken from a human donor in good health. Sequencing used PBMCs.

In nucleotides, the CDR3 is TGTGCCAGCAGTGAACCCACTAGCGGGGGAGCTTACACCGGGGAGCTGTTTTTT. Amino acid sequence: CASSEPTSGGAYTGELFF. The rearrangement joins TRBV25-1 to TRBJ2-2; TRBD2 matches at 11 bases. In germline, CDR1 is MGHDK, CDR2 SYGVNS. The CDR3 is 18 amino acids. Unmatched junction bases numbered 8, after V lost 2 bases and J lost 3 bases.